These 8 T cell receptor beta chains were all obtained from the same sample, sequenced in a study of blood T cell repertoires in COVID-19. Profiling relied on immunoSEQ multiplex PCR, and the TCRdb table lists in-frame clones only, not all of them. Of 200,000 to 250,000 clones listed, around 91% are singletons. The sample consisted of PBMCs or T cells enriched from blood (not recorded which). These receptors were obtained from a woman aged 18 to 35 in a cohort exposed to, infected with or recovered from COVID-19 (not recorded which).

This clone was seen a few times. The genes are TRBV2 and TRBJ1-5; no clear D gene. This CDR3 has 13 residues. The V end lost 7 bases, the J end lost 6 bases, and 13 bases lay between the germline ends. Germline V gene lookup returns CDR1 SNHLY and CDR2 FYNNEI. The CDR3 region is CASNPERFQPQHF. CDR3 DNA sequence: TGTGCCAGCAATCCCGAGCGGTTTCAGCCCCAGCATTTT.

This clone was observed a single time. This chain uses TRBV19 with TRBJ2-7; TRBD1 aligns across 7 bases. The CDR3 length is 14 residues. The ends lost 9 bases at V and 4 bases at J; junction bases unmatched: 12. Germline assignment: CDR1 LNHDA and CDR2 SQIVND (reference sequence). CDR3 DNA: TGTGCCAGCCAAATGGCGACAGGGTCATACGAGCAGTACTTC. As protein: CASQMATGSYEQYF.

The chain links TRBV7-8 to TRBJ2-7, with TRBD1 as a possible D gene (5 bases). V gave up 2 bases and J gave up 1 base, with 15 bases separating them. The V gene's germline CDR1 is SGHVS and CDR2 FQNEAQ. The CDR3 has 16 amino acids. As DNA, the CDR3 is TGTGCCAGCAGCTTAACCTTAGGCCAGGGTTCCTACGAGCAGTACTTC. Its protein product is CASSLTLGQGSYEQYF.

This clone was picked up one time. The chain links TRBV11-2 to TRBJ2-1; 9 positions agree with TRBD2. This CDR3 has 17 amino acids. After removal of 0 bases from V and 1 base from J, the junction contained 4 bases not matched to a gene. Germline lookup yields CDR1 SGHAT and CDR2 FQNNGV. The CDR3 loop reads CASSLERAGGSYNEQFF. CDR3 coding DNA: TGTGCCAGCAGCTTAGAGCGGGCGGGAGGGTCCTACAATGAGCAGTTCTTC.

The chain employs TRBV7-9 and TRBJ2-3, with 9 positions matching TRBD1. Germline V gives CDR1 SEHNR, CDR2 FQNEAQ (reference sequence). The CDR3 spans 15 residues. V shed 1 base and J 7 bases; nucleotides not matched to a gene: 6. The CDR3 sequence is CASSLVGQGRYTQYF. The CDR3 coding sequence is TGTGCCAGCAGCTTAGTTGGACAGGGGAGGTATACGCAGTATTTT.

The chain recombines TRBV6-5 with TRBJ2-1, with a possible D match to TRBD2 (6 bases). This CDR3 region has 16 residues. The V gene lost 2 bases and the J gene lost 0 bases, with 11 bases spanning the gap. CDR1 and CDR2 (germline): MNHEY, SVGAGI. CDR3 nucleotides: TGTGCCAGCAGTTACGGGGCGGAGGGCTCCTACAATGAGCAGTTCTTC. It translates to CASSYGAEGSYNEQFF.

The rearrangement links TRBV24-1 to TRBJ1-2; a possible D gene is TRBD1 (6 bases). This CDR3 contains 13 residues. Germline CDR1 is KGHDR and CDR2 is SFDVKD. Trimming left V 5 bases short and J 5 bases short, with 11 bases between. This CDR3 reads CATSAQQGYGYTF. CDR3 sequence (DNA): TGTGCCACCAGTGCTCAGCAGGGGTATGGCTACACCTTC.

The CDR3 nucleotides read TGTGCCAGCAGCGGACTAGCGGGAGTTCTAACCGGGGAGCTGTTTTTT. It translates to CASSGLAGVLTGELFF. The chain employs TRBV5-4 and TRBJ2-2; TRBD2 aligns across 13 bases. Germline values: CDR1 SGHNT, CDR2 YYREEE (reference sequence). This CDR3 is built from 16 residues. V shed 4 bases, J shed 5 bases, and the junction held 5 bases outside the gene matches. Looking up the rest from reference TRBV5-4 and TRBJ2-2 gives the full variable domain: ETGVTQSPTHLIKTRGQQVTLRCSSQSGHNTVSWYQQALGQGPQFIFQYYREEENGRGNFPPRFSGLQFPNYSSELNVNALELDDSALYLCASSGLAGVLTGELFFGEGSRLTVL.